A single sample is the source of the 28 T cell receptor beta chains below, sequenced in a study of T-cell memory formation after mild COVID-19. TCRdb re-derived calls from the 5' RACE reads in MiXCR, one entry per CDR3 protein. The data contain over 10,000 distinct CDR3 sequences, approximately 14% of them singletons. The sequencing sample was made of PBMCs or a T cell subset sorted from them (not recorded which). These receptors were collected from a young man who had mild COVID-19 (a few samples of this study predate the infection). Cell type and time point are not known.

There are many counts of this clonotype. The chain employs TRBV12-5 and TRBJ2-7; TRBD2 aligns across 7 bases. The CDR3 is made up of 15 amino acids. From germline, CDR1 is LGHNT and CDR2 FRNRAP. Germline trimming cut 3 bases from V and 6 bases from J; bases unmatched to any gene: 11. The CDR3 loop is CASGFQTSIGSEQYF. CDR3 DNA sequence: TGTGCTAGTGGTTTCCAGACTAGCATCGGTTCCGAGCAGTACTTC.

This clonotype was seen ten or more times. For the CDR3, the DNA is TGTGCCAGCAGCCCGCCGGGTCCACTGCTCTACAATGAGCAGTTCTTC. This codes for CASSPPGPLLYNEQFF. The chain is built from TRBV11-2 and TRBJ2-1; no clear D. In germline, CDR1 is SGHAT, CDR2 FQNNGV. The V end lost 5 bases, the J end lost 3 bases, and 17 bases lay between the germline ends. The CDR3 has 16 residues.

In this sample, this clonotype turned up many times. The V and J genes are TRBV5-1 and TRBJ2-1; 13 nucleotides agree with TRBD2. The CDR3 spans 15 residues. V lost 4 bases, J lost 9 bases, and 7 bases stayed unmatched. Per germline, CDR1 SGHRS and CDR2 YFSETQ. The CDR3 region is CASSLGLAGAFEQFF. The CDR3 bases are TGCGCCAGCAGCCTAGGACTAGCGGGGGCGTTTGAGCAGTTCTTC.

This clonotype appeared many times. V usage is TRBV9 and J usage is TRBJ1-1; TRBD1 is a possible D gene (6 bases). Germline CDR1 is SGDLS and CDR2 is YYNGEE. This CDR3 has 13 amino acids. Trimming took 3 bases from V and 1 from J, leaving 7 bases between them. The CDR3 here is CASSADRNTEAFF. The CDR3 DNA sequence: TGTGCCAGCAGCGCGGACAGGAACACTGAAGCTTTCTTT.

This clonotype was recorded a few times. CDR3 nucleotide sequence: TGCGCCAGCAGCTTAGAAGAGACCCAGTACTTC. Its protein is CASSLEETQYF. This chain connects TRBV5-1 to TRBJ2-5; D gene uncertain. The CDR3 is made up of 11 amino acids. Germline V lookup: CDR1 SGHRS, CDR2 YFSETQ. Trimming cost V 2 bases and J 3 bases, with 2 bases left between them.

Points on this clonotype: A much larger clone differs from this one at a single base, so this may be a read error. The J gene is TRBJ2-7, the V gene TRBV11-3; 7 nucleotides match TRBD1. The CDR3 contains 13 residues. Germline V gene lookup returns CDR1 SGHNT and CDR2 YENEEA. The CDR3 sequence is CASSIDRAYEQYF. CDR3 nucleotides: TGTGCCAGCAGCATAGACAGGGCCTACGAGCAGTACTTC.

This clonotype showed up many times. The chain uses TRBV10-2 and TRBJ1-2, with D hard to call. Germline assignment: CDR1 WSHSY and CDR2 SAAADI. This CDR3 spans 12 amino acids. Trimming cost V 3 bases and J 6 bases, with 8 bases left between them. The CDR3 spells CASSESGHGYTF. The CDR3 DNA follows: TGCGCCAGCAGTGAATCGGGTCATGGCTACACCTTC.

The J gene is TRBJ2-7, the V gene TRBV7-2; no clear D. The CDR3 length is 13 residues. Trimming pared 5 bases from V and 1 base from J, leaving 9 bases between. The germline V gene has CDR1 SGHTA and CDR2 FQGNSA. The CDR3 DNA sequence: TGTGCCAGCAGCCCCCGGCAGTCCTACGAGCAGTACTTC. Translated: CASSPRQSYEQYF.

This clonotype was seen repeatedly, ten times or more. This chain links TRBV20-1 with TRBJ2-7; tentatively, D is TRBD1 (5 bases). Per germline, CDR1 DFQATT and CDR2 SNEGSKA (reference sequence). Trimming pared 0 bases from V and 7 bases from J, leaving 7 bases between. The CDR3 totals 11 residues. The CDR3 nucleotides are TGCAGTGCTAGAGATCCAGGGGAGCAGTACTTC. Protein: CSARDPGEQYF.

The CDR3 DNA sequence: TGTGCCTGGAGTAGGGGAGAGAACACTGAAGCTTTCTTT. This encodes CAWSRGENTEAFF. V is TRBV30 and J is TRBJ1-1; possibly TRBD1 for D (5 bases). V shed 2 bases and J shed 1 base, with 8 bases lying between them. Per the germline V gene, CDR1 is GTSNPN and CDR2 is SVGIG (reference sequence). The CDR3 length is 13 residues. The whole variable domain, remainder taken from reference TRBV30 and TRBJ1-1, is SQTIHQWPATLVQPVGSPLSLECTVEGTSNPNLYWYRQAAGRGLQLLFYSVGIGQISSEVPQNLSASRPQDRQFILSSKKLLLSDSGFYLCAWSRGENTEAFFGQGTRLTVV.

CDR3 sequence: CASTWGTGVYQPQHF. The CDR3 DNA reads as TGTGCCAGCACCTGGGGGACAGGGGTGTATCAGCCCCAGCATTTT. This sequence joins TRBV6-2 or TRBV6-3 and TRBJ1-5, with 10 bases matching TRBD1. V was pared by 7 bases and J by 5 bases, with 8 bases of the junction left unmatched. The CDR3 has 15 amino acids. Germline V lookup: CDR1 MNHEY, CDR2 SVGEGT.

At least ten counts were recorded for this clonotype. The chain combines TRBV24-1 with TRBJ2-3; D remains ambiguous. V lost 0 bases and J 2 bases, leaving 5 bases between the germline ends. In germline, CDR1 is KGHDR, CDR2 SFDVKD. The CDR3 loop spans 14 amino acids. CDR3 in DNA: TGTGCCACCAGTGATTTGGGTGACACAGATACGCAGTATTTT. The encoded protein is CATSDLGDTDTQYF.

This clonotype turned up a few times. The J gene is TRBJ1-5, the V gene TRBV5-5; no clear D gene. Per germline, CDR1 SGHKS and CDR2 YYEKEE (reference sequence). The CDR3 consists of 16 residues. The V end was cut by 0 bases, the J end by 4 bases, with 14 bases between. Written as DNA, the CDR3 is TGTGCCAGCAGCTTGGCGTTCGTACAGACTAATCAGCCCCAGCATTTT. It specifies CASSLAFVQTNQPQHF.

The gene calls are TRBV28 and TRBJ2-1; no reliable D call. Germline V gene data show CDR1 as MDHEN and CDR2 as SYDVKM. The CDR3 runs to 12 residues. V was clipped by 4 bases and J by 4 bases, with 5 bases between them. The CDR3 reads CASSSKYNEQFF. The CDR3 DNA sequence: TGTGCCAGCAGTTCCAAATACAATGAGCAGTTCTTC.

There are many counts of this clonotype. The V gene is TRBV6-5, the J gene TRBJ1-2, with 8 bases fitting TRBD1. Losses at the gene ends were 1 base for V and 3 bases for J; bases not matched to a gene: 7. Germline V CDR1 and CDR2: MNHEY, SVGAGI. CDR3 length: 16 residues. The CDR3 here is CASSYLRRDRHYGYTF. The CDR3 nucleotides read TGTGCCAGCAGTTACTTACGCCGGGACAGGCACTATGGCTACACCTTC.

This clonotype was observed at least ten times. This chain joins TRBV7-2 and TRBJ2-3; D gene unclear. Trimming pared 5 bases from V and 4 bases from J, leaving 13 bases between. The CDR3 has 14 residues. Germline-derived CDR1 and CDR2 are SGHTA and FQGNSA. The CDR3 region has the DNA TGTGCCAGCAGCCCGAGATATGGGGCAGATACGCAGTATTTT. Encoded protein: CASSPRYGADTQYF.

There are many counts of this clonotype. The genes are TRBV28 and TRBJ1-5, with 7 bases aligning to TRBD1. CDR1 MDHEN and CDR2 SYDVKM come from the germline V gene. J lost 0 bases, V lost 6 bases, and 5 bases had no gene match. This CDR3 spans 15 amino acids. The CDR3 nucleotides are TGTGCCAGCAGCCCAGGGGGGTATAGCAATCAGCCCCAGCATTTT. The encoded protein is CASSPGGYSNQPQHF. Variable domain in full (rest from reference TRBV28 and TRBJ1-5): DVKVTQSSRYLVKRTGEKVFLECVQDMDHENMFWYRQDPGLGLRLIYFSYDVKMKEKGDIPEGYSVSREKKERFSLILESASTNQTSMYLCASSPGGYSNQPQHFGDGTRLSIL.

This clonotype was recorded many times. The chain combines TRBV4-1 with TRBJ2-6; weak D call: TRBD2 (5 bases). Trimming shortened V by 1 base and J by 0 bases, and 13 bases separated the two germline ends. This CDR3 is 18 amino acids long. Germline CDR1 and CDR2: MGHRA and YSYEKL. CDR3 sequence reads: CASSQVGAVVSGANVLTF. CDR3 sequence (DNA): TGCGCCAGCAGCCAAGTGGGAGCGGTAGTCTCTGGGGCCAACGTCCTGACTTTC.

J is TRBJ1-1 and V is TRBV18; TRBD1 agrees at 8 bases. V lost 3 bases and J lost 8; bases outside the gene matches: 5. The CDR3 consists of 13 residues. Germline-derived CDR1 and CDR2 are KGHSH and LQKENI. This chain's CDR3 is CASSPSRDREAFF. The CDR3 DNA reads TGTGCCAGCTCACCCTCTCGGGACAGGGAAGCTTTCTTT.

The J gene is TRBJ1-1, the V gene TRBV19; D perhaps matches TRBD1 (6 bases). Trimming removed 9 bases from V and 2 bases from J, with 10 bases in between. The CDR3 has 12 residues. Germline V gene data show CDR1 as LNHDA and CDR2 as SQIVND (reference sequence). The CDR3 bases are TGTGCCAGCAAACAGGGAAACACTGAAGCTTTCTTT. It is translated as CASKQGNTEAFF.

V gene TRBV7-9 combines with J gene TRBJ2-7; D not certain. The V gene's germline CDR1 is SEHNR and CDR2 FQNEAQ (reference sequence). The CDR3 consists of 15 residues. Trimming removed 3 bases from V and 5 bases from J, with 17 bases in between. In DNA, the CDR3 is TGTGCCAGCAGCTTTAACAGCCCATCCCCTGACGAGCAGTACGTC. Protein product: CASSFNSPSPDEQYV.

In this sample, this clonotype turned up a few times. This chain links TRBV3-1 with TRBJ1-1; D is uncertain. The V end lost 6 bases, the J end lost 0 bases, and 2 bases lay between the germline ends. CDR3 size: 11 residues. Germline V gives CDR1 LGHDT, CDR2 YNNKEL (reference sequence). CDR3: CASRMNTEAFF. The CDR3 DNA is TGTGCCAGCAGAATGAACACTGAAGCTTTCTTT.

This clonotype was seen many times. The chain employs TRBV4-1 and TRBJ2-1; tentatively, D is TRBD2 (6 bases). The CDR3 runs 15 residues. Deletions cut 4 bases from V and 9 bases from J, with 19 bases between. Germline CDR1 reads MGHRA; CDR2 reads YSYEKL. The CDR3 here is CASSLTGTGPGEQFF. In nucleotides, the CDR3 is TGCGCCAGCAGCCTCACCGGGACTGGCCCTGGTGAGCAGTTCTTC.

This chain uses TRBV12-3 or TRBV12-4 with TRBJ1-2; 9 nucleotides match TRBD1. The junction had 6 bases not matched to a gene; V was cut back by 4 bases and J by 3 bases. This CDR3 has 15 residues. CDR3 region: CASSSWDRAYYGYTF. CDR3 nucleotides: TGTGCCAGCAGTTCCTGGGACAGGGCCTACTATGGCTACACCTTC.

The genes are TRBV5-1 and TRBJ1-1; D gene unclear. CDR1 and CDR2 from the germline V gene are SGHRS and YFSETQ. The ends were cut back, 6 bases at V and 1 base at J, with 10 bases in the middle. The CDR3 is made up of 13 amino acids. The CDR3 region has the DNA TGCGCCAGCAAACGGCAGAAGAACACTGAAGCTTTCTTT. It codes for CASKRQKNTEAFF. Together with reference TRBV5-1 and TRBJ1-1, the CDR3 gives the full variable domain: KAGVTQTPRYLIKTRGQQVTLSCSPISGHRSVSWYQQTPGQGLQFLFEYFSETQRNKGNFPGRFSGRQFSNSRSEMNVSTLELGDSALYLCASKRQKNTEAFFGQGTRLTVV.

The CDR3 protein is CASSFHSQETQYF. The CDR3 nucleotides are TGTGCCAGCAGTTTTCACAGCCAAGAGACCCAGTACTTC. The gene calls are TRBV12-3 or TRBV12-4 and TRBJ2-5; D is uncertain. The ends were cut back, 3 bases at V and 1 base at J, with 6 bases in the middle. The CDR3 loop spans 13 amino acids.

This clonotype has more than one count but fewer than ten. J is TRBJ1-1 and V is TRBV15, with D maybe TRBD1 (5 bases). The V end lost 3 bases, the J end lost 1 base, and 24 bases lay between the germline ends. Germline-derived CDR1 and CDR2 are LNHNV and YYDKDF (reference sequence). This CDR3 has 19 residues. CDR3 protein: CATSSFWLPGGSRNTEAFF. The CDR3 DNA is TGTGCCACCAGCAGCTTTTGGTTGCCGGGGGGGTCAAGGAACACTGAAGCTTTCTTT.

This clonotype occurred a few times. V is TRBV12-3 or TRBV12-4 and J is TRBJ1-2; 8 nucleotides agree with TRBD1. V was clipped by 2 bases and J by 8 bases; unmatched bases: 10. This CDR3 spans 15 amino acids. CDR3 sequence: CASSLNPQQGEGYTF. The CDR3 nucleotides read TGTGCCAGCAGTTTAAACCCCCAACAGGGGGAAGGCTACACCTTC.